This passage covers 23 T cell receptor beta chains from one sample sequenced in a study of identical twins. TCRdb independently ran MiXCR on the 5' RACE reads; one entry per CDR3 protein. The table lists approximately 530,000 distinct CDR3 sequences, 20% to 25% of them singletons, with more than 0.4% in the top ten. This sample was also put to use in a study of yellow fever vaccine responses in identical twins.

Sequenced: CD4+ T cells sorted from blood. These receptors were obtained from a woman aged 18-29 years in good health.

This sequence joins TRBV5-1 and TRBJ2-7; D is uncertain. Germline-derived CDR1 and CDR2 are SGHRS and YFSETQ. Deletions cut 2 bases from V and 3 bases from J, with 15 bases between. The CDR3 spans 15 residues. As DNA, the CDR3 is TGCGCCAGCAGCTTTTTAGACACGGGTGGCTACGAGCAGTACTTC. It codes for CASSFLDTGGYEQYF.

This clonotype was detected only a few times. The rearrangement links TRBV29-1 to TRBJ2-1, with D maybe TRBD2 (6 bases). CDR3 length: 15 residues. CDR1 is SQVTM and CDR2 is ANQGSEA in the germline V gene. Deletions cut 4 bases from V and 1 base from J, with 14 bases between. The CDR3 DNA sequence: TGCAGCGTTGTCTGGGTTCTAGCGTCCTACAATGAGCAGTTCTTC. This translates into CSVVWVLASYNEQFF.

The chain employs TRBV5-1 and TRBJ1-4, with a tentative D call TRBD1 (5 bases). The CDR3 spans 14 residues. Germline CDR1 is SGHRS and CDR2 is YFSETQ. The germline V and J ends were trimmed by 0 bases and 6 bases, with 9 bases remaining between them. The CDR3 DNA reads as TGCGCCAGCAGCTTGGAAGCAGGGTATGAAAAACTGTTTTTT. It encodes CASSLEAGYEKLFF. The complete variable domain, with remaining parts taken from reference TRBV5-1 and TRBJ1-4, reads KAGVTQTPRYLIKTRGQQVTLSCSPISGHRSVSWYQQTPGQGLQFLFEYFSETQRNKGNFPGRFSGRQFSNSRSEMNVSTLELGDSALYLCASSLEAGYEKLFFGSGTQLSVL.

The chain joins TRBV4-1 to TRBJ2-5, with D perhaps matching TRBD2 (6 bases). This CDR3 spans 15 amino acids. Germline V gene lookup returns CDR1 MGHRA and CDR2 YSYEKL. V was clipped by 6 bases and J by 4 bases, with 18 bases between them. CDR3 loop: CASRKGRGGPETQYF. CDR3 sequence (DNA): TGCGCCAGCAGAAAAGGCCGGGGAGGACCAGAGACCCAGTACTTC.

CDR3 sequence: CSAKGEGAYEQYV. The CDR3, as DNA: TGCAGTGCTAAGGGGGAAGGGGCCTACGAGCAGTACGTC. The V and J genes are TRBV20-1 and TRBJ2-7; possible D gene TRBD1, 6 bases. The CDR3 spans 13 residues. The germline V and J ends were trimmed by 4 bases and 2 bases, with 12 bases remaining between them. CDR1 and CDR2 (germline): DFQATT, SNEGSKA (reference sequence).

The chain couples TRBV4-1 to TRBJ2-1; TRBD1 is a possible D gene (7 bases). The CDR3 runs 16 residues. V shed 1 base and J shed 6 bases, with 16 bases lying between them. CDR1 is MGHRA and CDR2 is YSYEKL in the germline V gene. CDR3: CASSQVVRGASNEQFF. The CDR3 bases are TGCGCCAGCAGCCAAGTTGTCAGGGGGGCGAGCAATGAGCAGTTCTTC.

V usage is TRBV12-3 or TRBV12-4 and J usage is TRBJ1-4; maybe TRBD1 (6 bases). The CDR3 is made up of 13 amino acids. Trimming left V 6 bases short and J 8 bases short, with 13 bases between. DNA for the CDR3: TGTGCCAGCAGCCGGGACATTTACGAAAAACTGTTTTTT. This gives the protein CASSRDIYEKLFF.

The chain is built from TRBV12-3 or TRBV12-4 and TRBJ1-2; D perhaps matches TRBD1 (5 bases). Trimming removed 5 bases from V and 4 bases from J, with 20 bases in between. The CDR3 contains 16 residues. The CDR3 DNA sequence: TGTGCCAGCAGTCAGGACATGGGAGTTGGGAGCTATGGCTACACCTTC. Translated: CASSQDMGVGSYGYTF.

This sequence joins TRBV18 and TRBJ2-1, with D uncertain. Germline CDR1 is KGHSH and CDR2 is LQKENI. The CDR3 covers 15 residues. Trimming removed 3 bases at V and 8 bases at J, with 17 bases between. The CDR3 loop is CASSPSGSPKDEQFF. The CDR3 bases are TGTGCCAGCTCACCTTCCGGGTCTCCCAAAGATGAGCAGTTCTTC.

The chain is built from TRBV20-1 and TRBJ2-1, with D perhaps matching TRBD2 (6 bases). CDR1 DFQATT and CDR2 SNEGSKA come from the germline V gene (reference sequence). V was cut by 4 bases and J by 7 bases, with 11 bases left in between. This CDR3 has 12 amino acids. The CDR3 DNA is TGCAGTGCTAATGGACTAAGTAATGAGCAGTTCTTC. Residues: CSANGLSNEQFF.

The chain links TRBV10-3 to TRBJ2-1, with D maybe TRBD2 (6 bases). V was clipped by 7 bases and J by 8 bases, with 12 bases between them. Germline V gene lookup returns CDR1 ENHRY and CDR2 SYGVKD. The CDR3 is made up of 12 amino acids. The CDR3 bases are TGTGCCATCACTTCAACTAGCTATGAGCAGTTCTTC. It yields the protein CAITSTSYEQFF.

This clonotype has a handful of counts. V usage is TRBV5-1 and J usage is TRBJ1-2; TRBD1 aligns across 7 bases. Germline V CDR1 and CDR2: SGHRS, YFSETQ. The CDR3 sequence is 16 residues long. J lost 6 bases, V lost 2 bases, and 13 bases had no gene match. Here the CDR3 DNA reads TGCGCCAGCAGCTTAAGTACGGGACAGAGAGTACATGGCTACACCTTC. Amino acids: CASSLSTGQRVHGYTF.

This rearrangement joins TRBV29-1 to TRBJ2-5, with a tentative D call TRBD1 (7 bases). V was trimmed by 4 bases and J by 1 base, leaving 19 bases between them. CDR1 SQVTM and CDR2 ANQGSEA come from the germline V gene. This CDR3 spans 16 amino acids. Here the CDR3 DNA reads TGCAGCGTTGTGTTCTTGGAGGGGGCGTTCCAAGAGACCCAGTACTTC. Encoded protein: CSVVFLEGAFQETQYF.

This clonotype was detected a few times. The genes are TRBV12-3 or TRBV12-4 and TRBJ2-3; 10 bases match TRBD2. CDR3 length: 15 amino acids. V was clipped by 5 bases and J by 4 bases; unmatched bases: 6. As DNA, the CDR3 is TGTGCCAGCAGTCAGCGGGAGGGAAAACCAGATACGCAGTATTTT. As protein: CASSQREGKPDTQYF.

This clonotype was detected a few times. V is TRBV12-3 or TRBV12-4 and J is TRBJ2-1; TRBD2 is a possible D gene (5 bases). This CDR3 has 16 residues. Trimming left V 3 bases short and J 6 bases short, with 18 bases between. CDR3: CASSFGPPARGNEQFF. CDR3 coding DNA: TGTGCCAGCAGTTTTGGGCCGCCGGCTCGGGGCAATGAGCAGTTCTTC.

The chain recombines TRBV20-1 with TRBJ2-3; tentative D call: TRBD2 (6 bases). CDR1 DFQATT and CDR2 SNEGSKA come from the germline V gene (reference sequence). Trimming took 3 bases from V and 6 from J, leaving 13 bases between them. The CDR3 spans 13 residues. CDR3 sequence reads: CSASGGVRDTQYF. The CDR3 coding sequence is TGCAGTGCTAGCGGCGGGGTTCGGGATACGCAGTATTTT.

The chain combines TRBV5-1 with TRBJ1-6, with D perhaps TRBD1 (5 bases). Per the germline V gene, CDR1 is SGHRS and CDR2 is YFSETQ. The CDR3 is 16 amino acids. V lost 5 bases to trimming and J lost 2 bases, with 14 bases between them. This CDR3 is CASRTGAGPYNSPLHF. CDR3 bases: TGCGCCAGCAGAACTGGAGCGGGACCCTATAATTCACCCCTCCACTTT.

V gene TRBV12-3 or TRBV12-4 combines with J gene TRBJ2-7; 10 nucleotides agree with TRBD1. This CDR3 is built from 17 residues. The trim removed 5 bases at V and 0 bases at J, leaving 10 bases unmatched. The DNA of the CDR3 is TGTGCCAGCAGTCGTCCCGGGACAGGGGCGAGCTCCTACGAGCAGTACTTC. This translates into CASSRPGTGASSYEQYF.

The chain couples TRBV29-1 to TRBJ2-7, with D perhaps matching TRBD1 or TRBD2 (5 bases each). CDR1 SQVTM and CDR2 ANQGSEA come from the germline V gene. The CDR3 covers 12 residues. The V end was cut by 8 bases, the J end by 1 base, with 12 bases between. CDR3 nucleotides: TGCAGCTTTGGGACGGCATCCTACGAGCAGTACTTC. Encoded protein: CSFGTASYEQYF.

The chain links TRBV11-2 to TRBJ2-1; TRBD1 matches 8 bases. Losses at the gene ends were 1 base for V and 10 bases for J; bases not matched to a gene: 0. The CDR3 is 12 residues long. Germline values: CDR1 SGHAT, CDR2 FQNNGV. The CDR3 region is CASSLGTGEQFF. CDR3 bases: TGTGCCAGCAGCTTAGGGACAGGGGAGCAGTTCTTC.

The chain is built from TRBV21-1 and TRBJ2-5. TRBV21-1 is marked as a pseudogene. This CDR3 contains 13 residues. Here the CDR3 reads CASRGRKEETQYF. CDR3 DNA sequence: TGTGCCAGCAGAGGTAGGAAGGAAGAGACCCAGTACTTC.

The J gene is TRBJ2-7, the V gene TRBV4-1; 11 bases match TRBD2. CDR3 size: 16 residues. The germline V gene encodes CDR1 MGHRA and CDR2 YSYEKL. Trimming removed 0 bases from V and 3 bases from J; junction bases left unmatched: 4. CDR3 bases: TGCGCCAGCAGCCAAGATCAAACTAGCGGGAGCTACGAGCAGTACTTC. It is translated as CASSQDQTSGSYEQYF.

This clonotype occurred a few times. V usage is TRBV20-1 and J usage is TRBJ2-4; no firm D call. Trimming cost V 3 bases and J 1 base, with 7 bases left between them. Germline lookup yields CDR1 DFQATT and CDR2 SNEGSKA (reference sequence). The CDR3 runs to 13 residues. The CDR3 sequence: CSASSGAKNIQYF. As DNA, the CDR3 is TGCAGTGCTAGTTCTGGGGCCAAAAACATTCAGTACTTC.